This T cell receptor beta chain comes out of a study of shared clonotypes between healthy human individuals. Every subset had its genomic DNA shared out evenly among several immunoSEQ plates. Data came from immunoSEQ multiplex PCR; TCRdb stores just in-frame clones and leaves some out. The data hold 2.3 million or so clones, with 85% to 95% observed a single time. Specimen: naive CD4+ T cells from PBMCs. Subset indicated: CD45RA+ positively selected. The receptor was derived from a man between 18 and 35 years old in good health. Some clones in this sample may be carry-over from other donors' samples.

The CDR3 loop reads CASSYMTGSTDTQYF. The CDR3 DNA follows: TGTGCCAGCAGTTACATGACAGGGAGCACAGATACGCAGTATTTT. This rearrangement joins TRBV6-5 to TRBJ2-3; 7 bases agree with TRBD1. The ends lost 2 bases at V and 0 bases at J; junction bases unmatched: 2. There are 15 residues in the CDR3. CDR1 MNHEY and CDR2 SVGAGI come from the germline V gene.